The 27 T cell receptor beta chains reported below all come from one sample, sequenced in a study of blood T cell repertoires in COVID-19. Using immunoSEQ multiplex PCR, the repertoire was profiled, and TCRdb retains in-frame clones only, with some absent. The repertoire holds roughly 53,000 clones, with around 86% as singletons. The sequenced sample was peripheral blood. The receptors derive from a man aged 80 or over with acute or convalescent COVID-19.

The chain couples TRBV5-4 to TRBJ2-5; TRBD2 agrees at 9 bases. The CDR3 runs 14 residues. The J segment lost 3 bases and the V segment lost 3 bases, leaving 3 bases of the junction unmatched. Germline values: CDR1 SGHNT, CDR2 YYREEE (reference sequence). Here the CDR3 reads CASSSASGEETQYF. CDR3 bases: TGTGCCAGCAGCTCGGCTAGCGGGGAAGAGACCCAGTACTTC.

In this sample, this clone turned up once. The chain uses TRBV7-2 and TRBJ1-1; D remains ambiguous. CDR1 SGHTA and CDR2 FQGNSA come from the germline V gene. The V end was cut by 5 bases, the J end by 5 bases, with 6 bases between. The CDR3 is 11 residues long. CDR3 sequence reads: CASSPLTEAFF. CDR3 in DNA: TGTGCCAGCAGCCCCCTTACTGAAGCTTTCTTT.

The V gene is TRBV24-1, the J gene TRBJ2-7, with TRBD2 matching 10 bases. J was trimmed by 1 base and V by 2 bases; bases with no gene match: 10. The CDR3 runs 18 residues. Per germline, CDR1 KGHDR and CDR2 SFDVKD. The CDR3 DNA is TGTGCCACCAGTGATTGGCTACTAGCGGGGCGACCTTCCTACGAGCAGTACTTC. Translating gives CATSDWLLAGRPSYEQYF.

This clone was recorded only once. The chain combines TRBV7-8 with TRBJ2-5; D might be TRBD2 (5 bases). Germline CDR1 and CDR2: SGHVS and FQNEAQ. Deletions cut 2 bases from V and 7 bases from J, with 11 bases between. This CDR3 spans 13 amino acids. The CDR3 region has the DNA TGTGCCAGCAGCTTAAAAATAGGAGGGACCCAGTACTTC. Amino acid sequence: CASSLKIGGTQYF.

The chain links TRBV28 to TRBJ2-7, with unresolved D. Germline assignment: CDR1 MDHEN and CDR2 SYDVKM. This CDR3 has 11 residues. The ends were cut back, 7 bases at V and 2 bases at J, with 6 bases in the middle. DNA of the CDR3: TGTGCCAGCACAGACACCTACGAGCAGTACTTC. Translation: CASTDTYEQYF.

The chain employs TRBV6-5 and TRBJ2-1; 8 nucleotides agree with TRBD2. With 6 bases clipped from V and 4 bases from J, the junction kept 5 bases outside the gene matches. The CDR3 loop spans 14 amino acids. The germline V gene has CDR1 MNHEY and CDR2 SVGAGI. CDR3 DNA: TGTGCCAGCAGCCGGGGGGGGGAATACAATGAGCAGTTCTTC. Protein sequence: CASSRGGEYNEQFF.

Here the CDR3 reads CASSSNGGDRGFYEQYF. DNA of the CDR3: TGTGCCAGCAGCTCAAATGGGGGGGACAGGGGATTTTACGAGCAGTACTTC. This chain links TRBV11-2 with TRBJ2-7; 10 bases align to TRBD1. The CDR3 contains 17 residues. Germline V gene data show CDR1 as SGHAT and CDR2 as FQNNGV. Germline trimming cut 4 bases from V and 4 bases from J; bases unmatched to any gene: 13.

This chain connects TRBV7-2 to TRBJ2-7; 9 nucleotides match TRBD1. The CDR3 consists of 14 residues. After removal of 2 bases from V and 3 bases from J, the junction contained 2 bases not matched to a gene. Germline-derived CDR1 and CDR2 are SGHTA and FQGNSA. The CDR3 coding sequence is TGTGCCAGCAGCTTACGGGACAGGGTCTACGAGCAGTACTTC. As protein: CASSLRDRVYEQYF.

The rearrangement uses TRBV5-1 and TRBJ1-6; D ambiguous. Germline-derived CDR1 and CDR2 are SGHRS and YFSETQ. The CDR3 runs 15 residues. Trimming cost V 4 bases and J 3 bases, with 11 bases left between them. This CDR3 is CASSAERNYNSPLHF. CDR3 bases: TGCGCCAGCAGCGCGGAGCGAAACTATAATTCACCCCTCCACTTT.

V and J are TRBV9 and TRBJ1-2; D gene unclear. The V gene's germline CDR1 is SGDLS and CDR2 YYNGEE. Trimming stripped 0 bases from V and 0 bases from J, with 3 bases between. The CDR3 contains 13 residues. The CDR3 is CASSVDTNYGYTF. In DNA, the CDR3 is TGTGCCAGCAGCGTAGACACTAACTATGGCTACACCTTC.

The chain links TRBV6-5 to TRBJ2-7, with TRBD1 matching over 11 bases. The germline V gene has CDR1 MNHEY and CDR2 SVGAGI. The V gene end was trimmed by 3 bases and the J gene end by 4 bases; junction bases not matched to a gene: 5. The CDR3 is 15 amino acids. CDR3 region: CASSYTGTGGYEQYF. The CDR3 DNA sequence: TGTGCCAGCAGTTATACCGGGACAGGGGGATACGAGCAGTACTTC.

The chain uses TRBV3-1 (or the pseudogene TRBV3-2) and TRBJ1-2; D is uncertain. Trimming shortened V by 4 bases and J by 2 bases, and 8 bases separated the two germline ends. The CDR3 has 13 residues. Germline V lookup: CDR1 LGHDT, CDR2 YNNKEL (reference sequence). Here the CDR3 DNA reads TGTGCCAGCAGCCCCGGCGGGAACTATGGCTACACCTTC. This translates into CASSPGGNYGYTF.

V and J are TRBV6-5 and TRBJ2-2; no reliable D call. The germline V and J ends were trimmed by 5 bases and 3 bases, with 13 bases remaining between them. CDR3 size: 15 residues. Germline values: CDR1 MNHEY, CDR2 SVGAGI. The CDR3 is CASSRAQEDTGELFF. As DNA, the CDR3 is TGTGCCAGCAGTCGAGCCCAAGAAGACACCGGGGAGCTGTTTTTT.

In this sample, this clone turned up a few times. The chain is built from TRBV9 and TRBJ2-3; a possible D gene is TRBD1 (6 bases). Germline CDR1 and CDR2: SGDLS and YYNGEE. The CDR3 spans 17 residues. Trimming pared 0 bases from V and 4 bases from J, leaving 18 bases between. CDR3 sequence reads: CASSVVDRPYFADTQYF. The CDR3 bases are TGTGCCAGCAGCGTAGTGGACAGACCTTACTTTGCAGATACGCAGTATTTT.

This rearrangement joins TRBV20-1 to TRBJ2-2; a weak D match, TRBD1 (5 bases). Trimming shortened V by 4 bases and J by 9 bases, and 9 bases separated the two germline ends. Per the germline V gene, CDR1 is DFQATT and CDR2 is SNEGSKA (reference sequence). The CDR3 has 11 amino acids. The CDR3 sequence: CSATRQRELFF. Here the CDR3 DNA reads TGCAGTGCTACGCGACAGAGGGAGCTGTTTTTT.

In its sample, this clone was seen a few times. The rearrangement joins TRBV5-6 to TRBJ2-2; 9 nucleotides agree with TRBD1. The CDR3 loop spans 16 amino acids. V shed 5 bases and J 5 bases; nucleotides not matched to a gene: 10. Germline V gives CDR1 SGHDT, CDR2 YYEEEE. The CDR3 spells CASRVLRGQGTGELFF. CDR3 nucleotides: TGTGCCAGCAGGGTCCTCCGGGGACAGGGTACCGGGGAGCTGTTTTTT. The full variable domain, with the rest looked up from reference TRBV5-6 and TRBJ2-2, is DAGVTQSPTHLIKTRGQQVTLRCSPKSGHDTVSWYQQALGQGPQFIFQYYEEEERQRGNFPDRFSGHQFPNYSSELNVNALLLGDSALYLCASRVLRGQGTGELFFGEGSRLTVL.

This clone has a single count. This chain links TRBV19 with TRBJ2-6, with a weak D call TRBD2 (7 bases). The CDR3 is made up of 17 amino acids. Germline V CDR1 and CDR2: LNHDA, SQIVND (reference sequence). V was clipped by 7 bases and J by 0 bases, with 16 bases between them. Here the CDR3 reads CASTAGAATSGANVLTF. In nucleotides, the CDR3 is TGTGCCAGTACCGCGGGGGCCGCGACCTCTGGGGCCAACGTCCTGACTTTC.

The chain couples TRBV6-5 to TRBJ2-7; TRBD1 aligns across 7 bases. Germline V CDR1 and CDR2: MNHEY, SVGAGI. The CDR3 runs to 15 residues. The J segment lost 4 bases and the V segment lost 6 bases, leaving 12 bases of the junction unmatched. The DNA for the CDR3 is TGTGCCAGCAGATCCCCGGGACAGAGTTTTTACGAGCAGTACTTC. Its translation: CASRSPGQSFYEQYF.

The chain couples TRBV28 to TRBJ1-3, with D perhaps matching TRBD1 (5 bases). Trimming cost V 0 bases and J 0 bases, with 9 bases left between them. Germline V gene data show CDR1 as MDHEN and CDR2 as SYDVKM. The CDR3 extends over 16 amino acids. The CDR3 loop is CASSLWDTGSGNTIYF. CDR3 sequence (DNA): TGTGCCAGCAGTTTATGGGACACAGGCTCTGGAAACACCATATATTTT.

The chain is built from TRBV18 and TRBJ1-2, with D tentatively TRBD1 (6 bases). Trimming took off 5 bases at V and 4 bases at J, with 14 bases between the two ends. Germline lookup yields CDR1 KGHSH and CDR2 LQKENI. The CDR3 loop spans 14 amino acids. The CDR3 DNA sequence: TGTGCCAGCTCATCGAGACAGGAATCCTATGGCTACACCTTC. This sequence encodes CASSSRQESYGYTF.

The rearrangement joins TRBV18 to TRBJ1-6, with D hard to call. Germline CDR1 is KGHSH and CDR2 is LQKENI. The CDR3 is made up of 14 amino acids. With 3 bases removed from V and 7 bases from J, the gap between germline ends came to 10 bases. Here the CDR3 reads CASSPISNNSPLHF. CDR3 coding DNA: TGTGCCAGCTCACCGATTAGTAACAATTCACCCCTCCACTTT.

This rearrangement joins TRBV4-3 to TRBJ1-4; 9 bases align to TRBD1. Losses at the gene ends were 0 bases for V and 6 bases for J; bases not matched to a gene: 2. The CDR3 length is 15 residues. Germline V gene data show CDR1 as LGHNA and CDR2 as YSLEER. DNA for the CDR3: TGCGCCAGCAGCCAAGACGACAGGGGGTATGAAAAACTGTTTTTT. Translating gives CASSQDDRGYEKLFF.

CDR3 residues: CASSTGQTSGNTIYF. CDR3 DNA: TGTGCCAGCAGCACAGGACAGACCTCTGGAAACACCATATATTTT. The rearrangement links TRBV7-9 to TRBJ1-3; D perhaps matches TRBD1 (6 bases). The germline V gene encodes CDR1 SEHNR and CDR2 FQNEAQ (reference sequence). V was trimmed by 5 bases and J by 0 bases, leaving 11 bases between them. The CDR3 is 15 amino acids.

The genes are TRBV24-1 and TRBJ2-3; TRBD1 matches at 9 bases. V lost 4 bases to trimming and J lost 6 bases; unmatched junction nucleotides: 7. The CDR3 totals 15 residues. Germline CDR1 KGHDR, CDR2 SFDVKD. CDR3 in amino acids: CATSEGGQGGDTQYF. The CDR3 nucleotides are TGTGCCACCAGTGAGGGGGGACAGGGCGGGGATACGCAGTATTTT.

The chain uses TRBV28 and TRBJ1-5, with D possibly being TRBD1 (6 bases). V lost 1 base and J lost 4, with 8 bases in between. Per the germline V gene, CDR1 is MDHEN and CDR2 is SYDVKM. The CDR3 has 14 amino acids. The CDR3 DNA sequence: TGTGCCAGCAGTTTATCCCAGGGGAATCAGCCCCAGCATTTT. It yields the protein CASSLSQGNQPQHF.

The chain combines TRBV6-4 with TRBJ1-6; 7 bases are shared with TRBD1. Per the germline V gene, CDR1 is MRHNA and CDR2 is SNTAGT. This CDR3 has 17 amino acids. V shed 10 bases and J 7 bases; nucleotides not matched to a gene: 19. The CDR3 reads CATNKTSRDSENSPLHF. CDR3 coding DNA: TGTGCCACCAATAAAACCTCCCGGGACAGCGAAAATTCACCCCTCCACTTT.

The CDR3 here is CSVEQAAQGTEAFF. The CDR3 DNA sequence: TGCAGCGTTGAACAGGCAGCCCAGGGCACTGAAGCTTTCTTT. This rearrangement joins TRBV29-1 to TRBJ1-1; perhaps TRBD1 as D (5 bases). The CDR3 has 14 residues. The V end was cut by 2 bases, the J end by 4 bases, with 14 bases between. Germline V gene sequence: CDR1 SQVTM, CDR2 ANQGSEA. Full variable domain (rest looked up from reference TRBV29-1 and TRBJ1-1): SAVISQKPSRDICQRGTSLTIQCQVDSQVTMMFWYRQQPGQSLTLIATANQGSEATYESGFVIDKFPISRPNLTFSTLTVSNMSPEDSSIYLCSVEQAAQGTEAFFGQGTRLTVV.